Listed here are 5 T cell receptor beta chains from one sample, sequenced in a study of cytomegalovirus exposure and HLA in healthy donors. 13 Jbeta primers and 60 Vbeta primers were used for the PCR. Using immunoSEQ multiplex PCR, the repertoire was profiled, and TCRdb retains in-frame clones only, with some absent. The sample shows around 130,000 clones, more than 60% of them seen only once. Sequencing was performed on PBMCs. These receptors all stem from a man between 18 and 35 years old in good health and CMV-seronegative.

This chain links TRBV28 with TRBJ2-6, with D possibly TRBD2 on 6 matching bases. The CDR3 is 15 residues long. The germline gives CDR1 MDHEN, CDR2 SYDVKM. V lost 8 bases, J lost 4 bases, and 15 bases lay in between. The CDR3 DNA sequence: TGTGCCAGCGCCCCAGGAGGGGTCGGGGCCAACGTCCTGACTTTC. This encodes CASAPGGVGANVLTF. Looking up the rest from reference TRBV28 and TRBJ2-6 gives the full variable domain: DVKVTQSSRYLVKRTGEKVFLECVQDMDHENMFWYRQDPGLGLRLIYFSYDVKMKEKGDIPEGYSVSREKKERFSLILESASTNQTSMYLCASAPGGVGANVLTFGAGSRLTVL.

This chain connects TRBV6-6 to TRBJ1-5; D remains ambiguous. The CDR3 runs to 15 residues. V shed 0 bases and J shed 5 bases, with 11 bases lying between them. Germline loops: CDR1 MNHNY, CDR2 SVGAGI (reference sequence). CDR3 sequence (DNA): TGTGCCAGCAGTTACTCGGAGATTGTAGATCAGCCCCAGCATTTT. Translation: CASSYSEIVDQPQHF.

The sample holds a few counts of this clone. V usage is TRBV10-1 and J usage is TRBJ2-2; weak D call: TRBD1 (5 bases). Germline V gene sequence: CDR1 WNHNN, CDR2 SYGVQD (reference sequence). The V gene lost 4 bases and the J gene lost 7 bases, with 10 bases spanning the gap. This CDR3 has 13 amino acids. CDR3 sequence reads: CASSAQGGGELFF. The CDR3 DNA reads as TGCGCCAGCAGTGCCCAGGGCGGCGGGGAGCTGTTTTTT.

The V and J genes are TRBV19 and TRBJ2-3, with a tentative D call TRBD1 (6 bases). Germline lookup yields CDR1 LNHDA and CDR2 SQIVND (reference sequence). The CDR3 spans 13 residues. V gave up 5 bases and J gave up 4 bases, with 10 bases separating them. CDR3 protein: CASSPGHPDTQYF. The DNA for the CDR3 is TGTGCCAGTAGTCCGGGACACCCAGATACGCAGTATTTT.

CDR3 in amino acids: CASRGTGREQPQHF. Written as DNA, the CDR3 is TGTGCCAGCAGAGGGACAGGAAGGGAACAGCCCCAGCATTTT. This chain links TRBV6-5 with TRBJ1-5; 8 bases fit TRBD1. J gave up 7 bases and V 6 bases, and 8 bases lay outside the gene matches. CDR3 length: 14 residues. Germline values: CDR1 MNHEY, CDR2 SVGAGI.